This T cell receptor (beta chain) was profiled in a study of CD8 T cells in Susac syndrome. Study findings and constraints: None of the CD4+ T cell repertoires in Susac syndrome showed clonal expansion. An acknowledgment was made by the study that its TCR sequencing and HLA analysis involved relatively few individuals.

TEMRA cells were enriched by FACS, while CD8+ and CD4+ T cells were obtained through a negative isolation that was performed magnetically. An amount of RNA that ranged from roughly 0.5 to 1 ug was reverse transcribed with random hexamers. A single record per CDR3 protein comes from TCRdb applying MiXCR to the immunoSEQ multiplex PCR reads. In the table there are about 180,000 distinct CDR3 sequences, 90% to 95% of which are singletons. In the case of this clonotype: Antigen: not known.

Germline CDR1 and CDR2: LGHDT and YNNKEL (reference sequence). The CDR3 contains 18 residues. J was trimmed by 9 bases and V by 0 bases; bases with no gene match: 12. This rearrangement joins TRBV3-1 to TRBJ1-6; 9 positions match TRBD1. The sample consisted of CD4+ T cells from PBMCs. This TCR derives from a human donor with Susac syndrome. Written as DNA, the CDR3 is TGTGCCAGCAGCCAAGAGGTCGGGACAGGGCTTGGAGGTTCACCCCTCCACTTT. Translated: CASSQEVGTGLGGSPLHF.